This T cell receptor (beta chain) was sequenced in a study of blood T cells in healthy people across ages (dated by TCRdb to 2015 to 2017). The study in broad terms: In model experiments, template switching captured roughly one uniquely barcoded TCR beta cDNA molecule for every two T cells. Age-related changes in TCR beta repertoire diversity were measured in the study by deep sequencing normalized with unique cDNA molecular identifiers. Donors were grouped into four age groups: young (average about 15 years), middle-aged (around 39), aged (62) and long-lived (around 82). For two donors (one aged 18 to 30 and one aged 80 or older), the study analyzed two additional independent replicas of 1 million unique cDNA reads from the same blood draw.

The donors were around 39 Caucasian individuals from Russia, aged 6 to 90 years, who were systemically healthy. Ten milliliters of peripheral blood were collected from each donor into EDTA-treated Vacutainer tubes. PBMCs were isolated by Ficoll-Paque density-gradient centrifugation, with at least 7 million obtained per sample. Total RNA was extracted from PBMCs with Trizol reagent, with at least 5 micrograms obtained per sample. The percentages of naive CD45RAhigh/CD27high T cells were determined by flow cytometry on a PBMC aliquot from every donor. The study at large found these results: The percentage of naive T cells measured by flow cytometry correlated strongly with observed TCR beta diversity. The long-lived group showed more naive CD4+ T cells, fewer expanded clones and increased TCR diversity than the aged group, suggesting age selection. Bulk unsorted PBMC profiling prevented conclusive comparison of naive and antigen-experienced compartments. Total diversity estimates from one million sequenced T cells were considered lower bounds and underestimates. Observed TCR beta diversity per million T cells fell roughly linearly with age, and a significant reduction was already apparent by age about 38. Because the CMV infection status of the donors was unknown, age-related changes in expanded clonotypes may potentially have been confounded.

The cysteine opens and the phenylalanine closes a CDR3 of 14 amino acids. CDR3 DNA is the only sequence kept; it has 42 bases, read in frame from the first base. The germline V gene supplies CDR1 SGHTA and CDR2 FQGNSA. The trim is 3 bases for V and 5 bases for J, with a gap of 10 bases between the germline ends. Library preparation used 5' RACE. TCRdb names Illumina HiSeq 2500 as the instrument used. The second PCR ran for roughly 6 to 11 cycles and used a J-beta primer mix along with a sample-barcoded 5' primer. Each TCR beta cDNA molecule received a unique molecular identifier from a template-switch 5' adaptor carrying 12 random nucleotides. At least 2.5 million CDR3-containing paired-end reads were obtained from each sample. The Mint cDNA synthesis kit, primed by a TRBC-specific oligonucleotide, was used to synthesize first-strand cDNA from all RNA. After uracil-DNA glycosylase treatment, a first 18-cycle PCR used universal primers M1SS and BC2_uni_R on all cDNA. Under the source paper's analysis protocol: Each sample was normalized by randomly selecting 1 million high-quality reads, each carrying a distinct molecular identifier. Reads sharing molecular identifiers were discarded rather than binned into consensus sequences. MiTCR, set to a Q25 quality threshold and the strictest error-elimination algorithm, was used for CDR3 identification, clonotype clustering and error correction. A nonparametric unseen species model using Euler transformation provided a lower-bound estimate of total TCR beta diversity. TCRdb redid the processing of the public reads, applying fastp at Q25 and MiXCR, and retained in-frame beta chains. Duplicate CDR3 protein sequences are folded into a single record with the most common DNA and genes. TCRdb's processing, not the authors' own work, is the source of the V and J calls. The sample has just under 550,000 distinct CDR3 sequences on record, more than 20% of them singletons. Just over 8.5% of the sample is in the top ten clones.

This clonotype has a handful of counts. Its target antigen remains unknown. There are no base qualities to consult, and no much larger clone falls within one base. These data were also reused for a study on T cells of mothers and their children. As that second paper reports: Donors were nine systemically healthy Caucasian individuals: three mothers and their six children. cDNA synthesis consumed the entire amount of extracted RNA, loaded at 1.5 ug RNA in each 15 ul reaction. Sample barcodes and 2-4 random nucleotides were added via the M1S primer in the second PCR. Over 8 million TCR beta CDR3 reads were obtained for each mother, and some 3 million reads were obtained for each child. In both related and unrelated pairs, thymic selection shapes the output of TCR recombination in a similar way, with inherited differences having only a minor effect. Normalized repertoire overlap was always slightly but never significantly higher in related than unrelated mother-child pairs. No persistent microchimeric T cell clones were detected, at a sensitivity of around 100 clones per million clonotypes. The study used deep NGS to compare TCR beta repertoires of mothers and children, seeking features distinguishing related mother-child pairs from unrelated individuals. The mean age was around 42 +/- 4 years for the mothers and approximately 11 +/- 4 years for the children. After adapter ligation with NEBNext reagents, the libraries were sequenced on Illumina HiSeq 2000 with 100+100 nt paired-end reads. To avoid cross-contamination, the mother libraries and the child libraries were prepared a month apart and sequenced in separate runs. For each donor, somewhere between roughly 450,000 and 2,000,000 distinct TCR beta clonotypes were identified. Naive TCR beta clonotypes were estimated from low-frequency clonotypes matched to each donor's FACS-determined naive share, without sorting.

Sequenced: blood. This chain joins TRBV7-2 to TRBJ1-4, with the D segment identity uncertain. This TCR was recovered from a boy aged 10-17 years in good health. The CDR3 has the sequence CASSLYGRNEKLFF. The base sequence is TGTGCCAGCAGCTTGTACGGGAGGAATGAAAAACTGTTTTTT.